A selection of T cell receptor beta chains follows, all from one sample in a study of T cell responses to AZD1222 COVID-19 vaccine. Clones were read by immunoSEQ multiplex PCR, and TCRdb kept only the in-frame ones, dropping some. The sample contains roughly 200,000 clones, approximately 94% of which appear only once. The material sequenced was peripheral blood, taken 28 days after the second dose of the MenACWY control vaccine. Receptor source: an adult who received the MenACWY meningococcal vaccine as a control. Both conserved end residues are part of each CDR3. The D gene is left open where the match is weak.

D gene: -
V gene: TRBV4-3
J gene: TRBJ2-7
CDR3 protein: CASSQGRAGYEQYF
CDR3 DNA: TGCGCCAGCAGCCAAGGAAGAGCCGGCTACGAGCAGTACTTC

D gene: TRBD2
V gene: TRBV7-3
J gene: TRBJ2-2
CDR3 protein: CASSFQPLAGGHTGELFF
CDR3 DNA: TGTGCCAGCAGTTTCCAACCGCTAGCGGGAGGTCACACCGGGGAGCTGTTTTTT

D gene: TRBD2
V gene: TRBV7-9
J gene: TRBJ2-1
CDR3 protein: CASSPRLAGGNNEQFF
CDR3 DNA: TGTGCCAGCAGCCCAAGACTAGCGGGGGGAAACAATGAGCAGTTCTTC

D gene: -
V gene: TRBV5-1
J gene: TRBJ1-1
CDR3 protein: CASSLGTLGINTEAFF
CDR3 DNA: TGCGCCAGCAGCTTGGGCACGTTGGGTATCAACACTGAAGCTTTCTTT

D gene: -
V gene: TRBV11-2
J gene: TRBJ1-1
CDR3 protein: CASSLDQRVAWGVEAFF
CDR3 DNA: TGTGCCAGCAGCTTAGATCAGCGGGTGGCCTGGGGAGTTGAAGCTTTCTTT

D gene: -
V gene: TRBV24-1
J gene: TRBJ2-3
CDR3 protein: CATSEPGYKDHTQYF
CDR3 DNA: TGTGCCACCAGTGAGCCAGGGTATAAGGACCATACGCAGTATTTT

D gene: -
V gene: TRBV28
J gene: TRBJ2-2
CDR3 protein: CASSPSPGTGELFF
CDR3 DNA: TGTGCCAGCAGTCCCAGTCCGGGCACCGGGGAGCTGTTTTTT

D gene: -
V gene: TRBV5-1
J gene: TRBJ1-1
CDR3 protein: CASSLAGVEQSEAFF
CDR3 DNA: TGCGCCAGCAGCTTGGCAGGGGTGGAACAGTCTGAAGCTTTCTTT

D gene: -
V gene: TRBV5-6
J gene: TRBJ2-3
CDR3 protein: CASSQIPGLGTDTQYF
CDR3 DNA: TGTGCCAGCAGCCAAATACCGGGACTCGGAACAGATACGCAGTATTTT

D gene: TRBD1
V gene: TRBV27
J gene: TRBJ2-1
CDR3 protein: CASSLGTGSYNEQFF
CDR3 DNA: TGTGCCAGCAGTTTAGGGACAGGCTCCTACAATGAGCAGTTCTTC

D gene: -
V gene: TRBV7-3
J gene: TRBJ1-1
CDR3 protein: CASSLTVNTEAFF
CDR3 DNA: TGTGCCAGCAGCTTAACGGTGAACACTGAAGCTTTCTTT